This T cell receptor beta chain was captured by sequencing in a study of OX40 agonist ivuxolimab in advanced cancers. Across the study: Males comprised approximately 81% of the group, whose mean age was about 60 years (range roughly 23 to 90).

Sequencing used immunoSEQ multiplex PCR; TCRdb keeps in-frame clones, though not all of them. The table shows 25,000 or so clones, with approximately 88% occurring only once. This CDR3 region has 17 residues. From germline, CDR1 is KGHSH and CDR2 LQKENI. The V end lost 4 bases, the J end lost 0 bases, and 13 bases lay between the germline ends. The sequences come from CD4+ or CD8+ T cells sorted from blood, collected in a trial of the OX40 agonist ivuxolimab. The sequence came from an adult with an advanced solid tumor such as melanoma, head and neck, liver or kidney cancer. The chain is built from TRBV18 and TRBJ2-6, with D perhaps matching TRBD1 (6 bases). CDR3 sequence: CASSRRQVLSGANVLTF. CDR3 nucleotides: TGTGCCAGCTCACGACGACAGGTCCTCTCTGGGGCCAACGTCCTGACTTTC. Variable domain in full (rest from reference TRBV18 and TRBJ2-6): NAGVMQNPRHLVRRRGQEARLRCSPMKGHSHVYWYRQLPEEGLKFMVYLQKENIIDESGMPKERFSAEFPKEGPSILRIQQVVRGDSAAYFCASSRRQVLSGANVLTFGAGSRLTVL.